The source of this TCR beta chain is a study of OX40 agonist ivuxolimab in advanced cancers. Germline values: CDR1 MNHEY, CDR2 SMNVEV (reference sequence). Deletions cut 5 bases from V and 5 bases from J, with 10 bases between. The CDR3 length is 13 residues. The protocol was immunoSEQ multiplex PCR, while the TCRdb copy is restricted to in-frame clones and leaves out a portion. The sample records some 50,000 clones, around 90% being singletons. The sequence was obtained from an adult with an advanced solid tumor such as melanoma, head and neck, liver or kidney cancer. The source was CD4+ or CD8+ T cells sorted from blood, collected in a trial of the OX40 agonist ivuxolimab. The chain couples TRBV27 to TRBJ2-1; no definite D call. In DNA, the CDR3 is TGTGCCAGCAGTGCCAGACCGAACAATGAGCAGTTCTTC. It codes for CASSARPNNEQFF.